This passage covers 16 T cell receptor beta chains from one sample sequenced in a study of cytomegalovirus exposure and HLA in healthy donors. A multiplex PCR was run with 60 Vbeta primers and 13 Jbeta primers. Libraries were prepared by immunoSEQ multiplex PCR; TCRdb keeps only in-frame clonotypes and omits some of them. The sample carries more than 150,000 clones, about 90% recorded once. Sequenced sample: PBMCs. Every receptor here comes from a girl under three years old in good health and CMV-seronegative.

The CDR3 protein is CASSLGSQETQYF. The CDR3 DNA reads as TGTGCCAGCAGTTTAGGGAGCCAAGAGACCCAGTACTTC. The chain uses TRBV28 and TRBJ2-5; possibly TRBD2 for D (5 bases). The CDR3 runs 13 residues. In germline, CDR1 is MDHEN, CDR2 SYDVKM. Trimming cost V 2 bases and J 1 base, with 5 bases left between them.

The DNA of the CDR3 is TGTGCCATCAGTACAGTTATGAACACTGAAGCTTTCTTT. It specifies CAISTVMNTEAFF. The V and J genes are TRBV10-3 and TRBJ1-1; D is unresolved. CDR1 and CDR2 from the germline V gene are ENHRY and SYGVKD. This CDR3 spans 13 amino acids. V was pared by 5 bases and J by 0 bases, with 7 bases between.

V is TRBV5-8 and J is TRBJ2-2, with a tentative D call TRBD1 (6 bases). Germline assignment: CDR1 SGHTS and CDR2 YDEGEE. The CDR3 runs to 16 residues. V dropped 1 base and J dropped 6 bases, with 16 bases sitting between them. CDR3: CASSLLFGRGAGELFF. The CDR3 bases are TGTGCCAGCAGCTTGTTGTTCGGCAGGGGAGCCGGGGAGCTGTTTTTT.

This clone was seen a handful of times. This chain links TRBV4-3 with TRBJ1-4; D unclear. The V and J ends lost 5 bases and 5 bases respectively, with 18 bases between them. Germline CDR1 and CDR2: LGHNA and YSLEER. CDR3 length: 16 residues. Here the CDR3 DNA reads TGCGCCAGCAGCGCAACCCCCGGGGTAGGGAATGAAAAACTGTTTTTT. Its protein product is CASSATPGVGNEKLFF.

About this clone: Within the sample, other DNA sequences also encode this same CDR3. The rearrangement joins TRBV7-9 to TRBJ2-3; tentative D call: TRBD2 (5 bases). Germline CDR1 and CDR2: SEHNR and FQNEAQ (reference sequence). The CDR3 length is 14 residues. The V gene lost 1 base and the J gene lost 0 bases, with 5 bases spanning the gap. CDR3 region: CASSLGLSTDTQYF. The CDR3 nucleotides are TGTGCCAGCAGCTTAGGACTAAGCACAGATACGCAGTATTTT.

V and J are TRBV19 and TRBJ1-4; no clear D. Per the germline V gene, CDR1 is LNHDA and CDR2 is SQIVND (reference sequence). The V gene lost 3 bases and the J gene lost 5 bases, with 10 bases spanning the gap. This CDR3 spans 14 amino acids. The CDR3 sequence is CASSISGRNEKLFF. CDR3 DNA sequence: TGTGCCAGTAGTATTAGTGGGAGAAATGAAAAACTGTTTTTT.

The rearrangement uses TRBV9 and TRBJ2-1; 12 nucleotides agree with TRBD2. Germline V gene data show CDR1 as SGDLS and CDR2 as YYNGEE. This CDR3 is built from 18 residues. Trimming at V came to 0 bases and at J to 5 bases, leaving 9 bases not matched to a gene. CDR3 in DNA: TGTGCCAGCAGCGTAGCTCGGGCTAGCGGGGGGGTCAACAATGAGCAGTTCTTC. Protein product: CASSVARASGGVNNEQFF.

The chain couples TRBV29-1 to TRBJ2-7, with 8 bases lining up with TRBD2. The V segment lost 4 bases and the J segment 3 bases; nucleotides outside the gene matches: 8. Germline V CDR1 and CDR2: SQVTM, ANQGSEA. CDR3 length: 14 amino acids. The CDR3 DNA follows: TGCAGCGTTGGGGGACTAGGGGTCCGCTACGAGCAGTACTTC. Residues: CSVGGLGVRYEQYF.

The chain joins TRBV6-5 to TRBJ2-2, with 10 nucleotides matching TRBD2. Germline V lookup: CDR1 MNHEY, CDR2 SVGAGI. V lost 7 bases to trimming and J lost 4 bases; unmatched junction nucleotides: 6. This CDR3 is built from 15 residues. CDR3 DNA sequence: TGTGCCAGCACCCTACTAGCGGGGTTCACCGGGGAGCTGTTTTTT. Amino acid sequence: CASTLLAGFTGELFF.

This chain joins TRBV6-4 and TRBJ2-7, with D possibly matching TRBD1 (6 bases). Trimming removed 5 bases from V and 0 bases from J, with 11 bases in between. The CDR3 extends over 14 amino acids. Germline values: CDR1 MRHNA, CDR2 SNTAGT. CDR3 sequence: CASSPDRFSYEQYF. CDR3 in DNA: TGTGCCAGCAGTCCAGACAGGTTCTCCTACGAGCAGTACTTC.

The chain carries TRBV6-5 and TRBJ2-1; 9 bases fit TRBD1. Germline loops: CDR1 MNHEY, CDR2 SVGAGI. V was pared by 0 bases and J by 8 bases, with 5 bases of the junction left unmatched. This CDR3 contains 15 residues. The CDR3: CASSYSRDRVHEQFF. CDR3 bases: TGTGCCAGCAGTTACTCACGGGACAGGGTCCATGAGCAGTTCTTC.

The V gene is TRBV30, the J gene TRBJ2-2; 12 bases agree with TRBD2. Germline CDR1 GTSNPN, CDR2 SVGIG (reference sequence). Trimming cost V 1 base and J 1 base; bases outside gene matches: 4. The CDR3 is 17 residues long. Written as DNA, the CDR3 is TGTGCCTGGAGTGGACTAGCGGGGGAAAGGAACACCGGGGAGCTGTTTTTT. Translation gives CAWSGLAGERNTGELFF. Looking up the rest from reference TRBV30 and TRBJ2-2 gives the full variable domain: SQTIHQWPATLVQPVGSPLSLECTVEGTSNPNLYWYRQAAGRGLQLLFYSVGIGQISSEVPQNLSASRPQDRQFILSSKKLLLSDSGFYLCAWSGLAGERNTGELFFGEGSRLTVL.

The V call is TRBV19, the J call TRBJ1-3; TRBD1 aligns across 7 bases. This CDR3 has 17 amino acids. The trim removed 4 bases at V and 4 bases at J, leaving 13 bases unmatched. CDR1 is LNHDA, CDR2 SQIVND, per germline (reference sequence). The CDR3 spells CASSKRGQQRKGNTIYF. The CDR3 nucleotides are TGTGCCAGTAGTAAACGGGGACAGCAACGGAAGGGAAACACCATATATTTT.

The chain joins TRBV6-1 to TRBJ1-5, with 7 bases matching TRBD1. In germline, CDR1 is MNHNS, CDR2 SASEGT. The J segment lost 2 bases and the V segment lost 4 bases, leaving 5 bases of the junction unmatched. This CDR3 is 15 amino acids long. The CDR3 DNA is TGTGCCAGCAGTGGAAACAGGGGTGGCAATCAGCCCCAGCATTTT. It codes for CASSGNRGGNQPQHF.

On this clone: The junction and the germline gene differ at one end; a read error may be behind it. This chain links TRBV6-5 with TRBJ2-7; D not certain. This CDR3 is built from 10 residues. CDR1 MNHEY and CDR2 SVGAGI come from the germline V gene. DNA of the CDR3: TGTGCCAGCAGCCTCCCTACGGAGATCTTC. This translates into CASSLPTEIF.

The rearrangement joins TRBV29-1 to TRBJ2-7; no clear D gene. This CDR3 is built from 14 residues. Germline CDR1 SQVTM, CDR2 ANQGSEA. Trimming removed 0 bases from V and 2 bases from J, with 11 bases in between. The CDR3 protein is CSVEDPQSAYEQYF. CDR3 nucleotides: TGCAGCGTTGAAGATCCCCAGTCCGCCTACGAGCAGTACTTC.